This section outlines one T cell receptor beta chain sequence together with its context. Its antigen is undetermined. A single base separates this from a much larger clone, so it may be a read error. The entry originates in a study of breast tumors, draining lymph nodes, adjacent tissues. Trimming removed 5 bases from V and 3 bases from J, with 11 bases in between. CDR1 is MNHNS and CDR2 is SASEGT in the germline V gene. The CDR3 covers 13 residues. Breast cancer patients provided tissue from their axillary draining lymph nodes. Study-level results: Tumor and nontumor repertoires were significantly more similar in luminal-like than in basal-like breast cancer. Findings are consistent with lymph node origin and intratumoral expansion of most tumor T cells. Tumor T cell lymph node origin was a supported hypothesis, not proven. Compared with lymph nodes, tumors were less diverse; compared with nontumor tissue, more.

Each CDR3 protein gets one entry after TCRdb re-called the multiplex PCR reads with MiXCR. Of fewer than 200,000 distinct CDR3 sequences in the sample, 33% were seen once. Specimen: axillary lymph node tissue. V usage is TRBV6-1 and J usage is TRBJ2-7; D gene unclear. This clonotype was obtained from a female donor with breast cancer. Some clones in this sample may be carry-over from other donors' samples. This CDR3 reads CASSQQAHYEQYF. CDR3 sequence (DNA): TGTGCCAGCAGTCAGCAGGCCCACTACGAGCAGTACTTC.